This T cell receptor (beta chain) emerged from a study of blood T cell repertoires in COVID-19. Study-wide context: The origin of the acute and convalescent COVID-19 samples was the United States, Italy and Spain.

The CDR3 extends over 19 amino acids. CDR1 is LGHNA and CDR2 is YSLEER in the germline V gene. J gave up 0 bases and V 0 bases, and 6 bases lay outside the gene matches. In the original processing: Quantification of nucleated cells was approximated via reference gene primer amplification. Here immunoSEQ multiplex PCR was the method, and the copy in TCRdb shows in-frame clones only, minus some. The V and J calls and clone size come from that table; D and trimming were worked out from the DNA. This sample has fewer than 130,000 clones; about 88% occur once, and the top ten carry around 2.2%. The receptor's source is a human donor in a cohort sampled during active COVID-19. The chain combines TRBV4-3 with TRBJ1-6; 9 nucleotides match TRBD1. The material sequenced was peripheral blood. In DNA, the CDR3 is TGCGCCAGCAGCCAAGATCTCGGGACAGGGAGCTCCTATAATTCACCCCTCCACTTT. Protein product: CASSQDLGTGSSYNSPLHF.